What follows are 9 T cell receptor beta chains derived from one specimen sequenced in a study of blood T cell dynamics during melanoma immunotherapy. The assay was immunoSEQ multiplex PCR, and TCRdb's table has in-frame clones only and misses some. The table records 7,500 to 9,500 clones, roughly 84% of them present only once. As for time point: week 3, after first cycle of checkpoint inhibitor. The sample consisted of blood, taken from a patient treated with checkpoint blockade. These receptors were taken from a human donor with melanoma.

The genes are TRBV6-5 and TRBJ1-3; 12 nucleotides agree with TRBD1. Trimming removed 6 bases from V and 11 bases from J; junction bases left unmatched: 8. The V gene's germline CDR1 is MNHEY and CDR2 SVGAGI. The CDR3 is 14 amino acids. DNA of the CDR3: TGTGCCAGCAGGGGACAGGGGGCGCGGGGTCCCATATATTTT. Protein: CASRGQGARGPIYF.

A note on this clone: One end of the junction does not line up with germline, which may come from a read error. Written as DNA, the CDR3 is TGCAGCGTAGAAGGGGGGGCTAGCGCTTACACAGATACGCAGTATTTT. It yields the protein CSVEGGASAYTDTQYF. The rearrangement links TRBV29-1 to TRBJ2-3; perhaps TRBD2 as D (7 bases). CDR3 length: 16 amino acids. CDR1 and CDR2 from the germline V gene are SQVTM and ANQGSEA.

This chain's CDR3 is CASGTGANQPQHF. In DNA form, the CDR3 reads TGTGCCAGCGGGACAGGGGCCAATCAGCCCCAGCATTTT. This chain connects TRBV2 to TRBJ1-5; TRBD1 aligns across 10 bases. This CDR3 is 13 amino acids long. The V gene end was trimmed by 8 bases and the J gene end by 3 bases; junction bases not matched to a gene: 1. Germline CDR1 reads SNHLY; CDR2 reads FYNNEI.

The CDR3 protein is CASSLGQINSPLHF. Written as DNA, the CDR3 is TGTGCCAGCAGCCTCGGACAGATTAATTCACCCCTCCACTTT. This chain uses TRBV7-9 with TRBJ1-6; possibly TRBD1 for D (6 bases). Per germline, CDR1 SEHNR and CDR2 FQNEAQ (reference sequence). The ends were cut back, 5 bases at V and 6 bases at J, with 11 bases in the middle. The CDR3 runs 14 residues.

The chain couples TRBV5-1 to TRBJ1-1; D ambiguous. V was pared by 0 bases and J by 2 bases, with 11 bases between. The CDR3 has 15 residues. Germline CDR1 reads SGHRS; CDR2 reads YFSETQ. CDR3 in amino acids: CASSLDNRVNTEAFF. CDR3 nucleotides: TGCGCCAGCAGCTTGGATAACAGAGTTAACACTGAAGCTTTCTTT.

The chain employs TRBV15 and TRBJ2-7, with D unclear. Deletions cut 8 bases from V and 2 bases from J, with 10 bases between. The CDR3 length is 12 residues. Germline-derived CDR1 and CDR2 are LNHNV and YYDKDF (reference sequence). CDR3 sequence reads: CATAKGPYEQYF. The CDR3 DNA follows: TGTGCCACCGCTAAGGGCCCCTACGAGCAGTACTTC.

The chain recombines TRBV11-2 with TRBJ2-1; D unresolved. Trimming removed 5 bases at V and 5 bases at J, with 13 bases between. This CDR3 has 14 residues. Germline V CDR1 and CDR2: SGHAT, FQNNGV. The CDR3 region is CASSLTTPNNEQFF. The CDR3 nucleotides read TGTGCCAGCAGCCTAACTACCCCGAACAATGAGCAGTTCTTC.

The chain links TRBV9 to TRBJ1-1; TRBD1 matches 11 bases. The germline gives CDR1 SGDLS, CDR2 YYNGEE. The CDR3 length is 15 residues. The V gene end was trimmed by 5 bases and the J gene end by 0 bases; junction bases not matched to a gene: 3. CDR3 loop: CASRGQGALNTEAFF. The CDR3 bases are TGTGCCAGCAGAGGACAGGGGGCGTTGAACACTGAAGCTTTCTTT.

The rearrangement uses TRBV5-1 and TRBJ2-6, with a tentative D call TRBD1 (6 bases). This CDR3 is built from 18 residues. Germline loops: CDR1 SGHRS, CDR2 YFSETQ. The ends were cut back, 2 bases at V and 2 bases at J, with 17 bases in the middle. Written as DNA, the CDR3 is TGCGCCAGCAGCTTAAGCCCAGGGGATAAGGCTGGGGCCAACGTCCTGACTTTC. Its protein is CASSLSPGDKAGANVLTF.